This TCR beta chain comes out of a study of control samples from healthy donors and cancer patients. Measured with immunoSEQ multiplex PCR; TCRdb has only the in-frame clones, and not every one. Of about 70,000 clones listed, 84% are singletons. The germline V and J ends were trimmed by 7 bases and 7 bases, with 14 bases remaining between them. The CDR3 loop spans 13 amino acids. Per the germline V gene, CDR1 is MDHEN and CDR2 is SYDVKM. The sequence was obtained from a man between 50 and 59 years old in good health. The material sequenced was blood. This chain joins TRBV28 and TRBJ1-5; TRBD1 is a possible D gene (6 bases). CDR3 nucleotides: TGTGCCAGCACTACAGGGTATTTGCAGCCCCAGCATTTT. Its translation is CASTTGYLQPQHF.